This T cell receptor beta chain was sequenced in a study of Graves' ophthalmopathy and Graves' hyperthyroidism. Study-level findings and limits: Most thyroid-expanded clonotypes exceeding 0.001 frequency were also found in blood.

Trimming at V came to 5 bases and at J to 11 bases, leaving 11 bases not matched to a gene. Germline-derived CDR1 and CDR2 are SGHAT and FQDESV (reference sequence). There are 13 residues in the CDR3. This clonotype has a count of ten or more. No antigen is known for it. Researchers took RNA transcripts and amplified TCR beta CDR3 regions from them. HTBI primers were employed in first-round RT-PCR, then a second-round multiplex PCR followed. MiXCR, applied by TCRdb to the multiplex PCR reads, yields one record per CDR3 protein. This table holds 300,000 to 400,000 distinct CDR3 sequences, 17% found once.

The sequence was obtained from an adult man with Graves' ophthalmopathy. Sequencing used peripheral blood. The V gene is TRBV11-1, the J gene TRBJ1-1; 7 nucleotides align to TRBD1. DNA for the CDR3: TGTGCCAGCAGCCCTACAGGGGCGGAATTGGCTTTCTTT. Translated: CASSPTGAELAFF.